This T cell receptor beta chain was captured by sequencing in a study of blood T cells in healthy people across ages. Through a sample-barcoded 5' primer and a J-beta primer mix, a second PCR was run for roughly 6 to 12 cycles. TCRdb recomputed calls from the 5' RACE reads with MiXCR, one row per CDR3 protein. The sample lists more than 800,000 distinct CDR3 sequences, about 30% occurring once. The receptor comes from a woman of 80 years or more in good health. The sequencing input was blood.

CDR3 sequence: CASSIAPAGPEAFF. The CDR3 bases are TGTGCCAGTAGTATAGCGCCGGCCGGTCCTGAAGCTTTCTTT. This chain uses TRBV19 with TRBJ1-1; the D is unclear. Trimming left V 1 base short and J 6 bases short, with 12 bases between. The CDR3 has 14 amino acids. Germline loops: CDR1 LNHDA, CDR2 SQIVND (reference sequence).